This T cell receptor (beta chain) was identified in a study of blood T cell repertoires in COVID-19. The overall study: Acute and convalescent COVID-19 samples came from the United States, Italy and Spain. T cells, B-cell-depleted T cells, or PBMCs provided the cDNA or gDNA that served as material.

The CDR3 has 14 amino acids. Germline V gene sequence: CDR1 GTSNPN, CDR2 SVGIG (reference sequence). V trimming: 0 bases; J trimming: 2 bases; junction bases outside the gene matches: 3. The authors' processing: Amplifying reference gene primers gave estimates of nucleated cell counts. This table comes from immunoSEQ multiplex PCR, and its TCRdb copy is limited to in-frame clones, with some not included. The V and J calls and clone size come from that table; D and trimming were worked out from the DNA. The data contain fewer than 150,000 clones, about 87% of them singletons. The TCR sequence derives from a woman aged 45-65 years with acute or convalescent COVID-19. The sample comprised peripheral blood. The chain uses TRBV30 and TRBJ2-5; 7 bases are shared with TRBD1. The DNA of the CDR3 is TGTGCCTGGAGTGTAATGGGACAGCAAGAGACCCAGTACTTC. Its translation is CAWSVMGQQETQYF. The full variable domain, with the rest looked up from reference TRBV30 and TRBJ2-5, is SQTIHQWPATLVQPVGSPLSLECTVEGTSNPNLYWYRQAAGRGLQLLFYSVGIGQISSEVPQNLSASRPQDRQFILSSKKLLLSDSGFYLCAWSVMGQQETQYFGPGTRLLVL.